Listed here are 29 T cell receptor beta chains from one sample, sequenced in a study of low-dose radiotherapy and immunotherapy resistance in tumors. Time point denoted: after trial treatment. Stated treatment: LDRT plus nivolumab, ipilimumab, low-dose cyclophosphamide and aspirin (RACIN trial). TRAV- and TRBV-specific primers primed first-strand cDNA, covering alpha and beta chains. With a V-primer adapter and a constant-region primer, TCRs were amplified for roughly 21 PCR cycles. MiXCR was run by TCRdb on the reads, yielding one entry per CDR3 protein. This table holds 95,000 to 100,000 distinct CDR3 sequences, about 20% found once. The source was PBMCs, collected after low-dose radiotherapy plus immunotherapy. These receptors all stem from a male donor with prostate cancer.

In this sample, this clonotype turned up a few times. This sequence joins TRBV20-1 and TRBJ2-7; the D gene is possibly TRBD2 (7 bases). Per germline, CDR1 DFQATT and CDR2 SNEGSKA (reference sequence). Trimming shortened V by 6 bases and J by 2 bases, and 11 bases separated the two germline ends. There are 12 residues in the CDR3. The CDR3 loop reads CSAEGGAYEQYF. DNA for the CDR3: TGCAGTGCCGAGGGGGGGGCCTACGAGCAGTACTTC.

This clonotype occurred many times. This rearrangement joins TRBV20-1 to TRBJ1-2; no firm D call. The CDR3 has 12 residues. V dropped 3 bases and J dropped 2 bases, with 7 bases sitting between them. Germline CDR1 is DFQATT and CDR2 is SNEGSKA (reference sequence). CDR3 coding DNA: TGCAGTGCTAGTCTACCAAACTATGGCTACACCTTC. Its protein is CSASLPNYGYTF.

This clonotype was found many times. The chain has TRBV6-2 or TRBV6-3 and TRBJ2-3; 10 bases are a match to TRBD1. Trimming at V came to 8 bases and at J to 5 bases, leaving 10 bases not matched to a gene. The germline V gene has CDR1 MNHEY and CDR2 SVGEGT. The CDR3 is 15 amino acids. CDR3 loop: CASSFGDRGRDTQYF. The DNA for the CDR3 is TGTGCCAGCTCCTTCGGGGACAGGGGTCGAGATACGCAGTATTTT.

This clonotype was recorded at least ten times. The V and J genes are TRBV20-1 and TRBJ2-3, with D perhaps assigned TRBD1 or TRBD2 (5 bases each). The CDR3 is 12 residues long. Trimming removed 3 bases at V and 7 bases at J, with 11 bases between. Germline V gene lookup returns CDR1 DFQATT and CDR2 SNEGSKA (reference sequence). Here the CDR3 DNA reads TGCAGTGCTAGTGACCCGGGACATACGCAGTATTTT. Translating gives CSASDPGHTQYF.

The chain has TRBV5-1 and TRBJ1-1; TRBD1 agrees at 7 bases. Trimming cost V 0 bases and J 6 bases; bases outside gene matches: 5. The CDR3 totals 14 residues. CDR1 is SGHRS, CDR2 YFSETQ, per germline. CDR3 nucleotide sequence: TGCGCCAGCAGCTTGGTGACAGGGACTGCTGAAGCTTTCTTT. Protein product: CASSLVTGTAEAFF. The variable domain in full, completed from reference TRBV5-1 and TRBJ1-1, reads KAGVTQTPRYLIKTRGQQVTLSCSPISGHRSVSWYQQTPGQGLQFLFEYFSETQRNKGNFPGRFSGRQFSNSRSEMNVSTLELGDSALYLCASSLVTGTAEAFFGQGTRLTVV.

This clonotype was seen repeatedly, ten times or more. V usage is TRBV5-1 and J usage is TRBJ2-7; TRBD1 agrees at 7 bases. With 4 bases clipped from V and 0 bases from J, the junction kept 10 bases outside the gene matches. Germline CDR1 and CDR2: SGHRS and YFSETQ. CDR3 length: 16 residues. This chain's CDR3 is CASSKNDRVGSYEQYF. CDR3 nucleotides: TGCGCCAGCAGCAAAAACGACAGGGTCGGCTCCTACGAGCAGTACTTC.

Comments on this clonotype: Since a far larger clone is one base different, this is likely a read error. CDR3 loop: CASSLGGIRQETQHF. CDR3 nucleotide sequence: TGTGCCAGCAGCTTGGGGGGGATACGACAAGAGACCCAGCACTTC. The J gene is TRBJ2-5, the V gene TRBV5-3; 7 nucleotides align to TRBD2. TRBV5-3 is known as an ORF, though its function is uncertain. This CDR3 spans 15 amino acids.

This clonotype showed up many times. The chain combines TRBV7-8 with TRBJ1-1; tentatively, D is TRBD1 (5 bases). In germline, CDR1 is SGHVS, CDR2 FQNEAQ. The CDR3 covers 15 residues. V was pared by 1 base and J by 6 bases, with 15 bases between. This CDR3 reads CASSLGSTVRAEAFF. DNA of the CDR3: TGTGCCAGCAGCTTAGGTTCGACAGTAAGGGCTGAAGCTTTCTTT.

This clonotype was observed many times. The genes are TRBV19 and TRBJ1-2; possibly TRBD1 for D (6 bases). The germline V gene encodes CDR1 LNHDA and CDR2 SQIVND (reference sequence). CDR3 size: 14 residues. Trimming took 9 bases from V and 4 from J, leaving 18 bases between them. The CDR3 nucleotides are TGTGCCAGCGAGGGAGGGGGTTGGGGCTATGGCTACACCTTC. As protein: CASEGGGWGYGYTF.

This clonotype was recorded at least ten times. This chain connects TRBV18 to TRBJ1-2; TRBD1 aligns across 8 bases. CDR1 and CDR2 from the germline V gene are KGHSH and LQKENI. The CDR3 length is 14 residues. The V and J ends lost 9 bases and 2 bases, in that order; junction bases with no gene match: 8. The CDR3 loop is CASSPGTGNYGYTF. The CDR3 DNA reads TGTGCCAGTAGTCCCGGGACAGGAAACTATGGCTACACCTTC.

The chain recombines TRBV10-3 with TRBJ2-7; TRBD1 might be the D (6 bases). The CDR3 is made up of 14 amino acids. V shed 2 bases and J shed 3 bases, with 11 bases lying between them. Germline CDR1 ENHRY, CDR2 SYGVKD. This chain's CDR3 is CAISEEDRVYEQYF. CDR3 sequence (DNA): TGTGCCATCAGTGAGGAGGACAGAGTCTACGAGCAGTACTTC.

Ten or more counts support this clonotype. The gene calls are TRBV12-3 or TRBV12-4 and TRBJ2-6, with D tentatively TRBD2 (7 bases). The CDR3 spans 15 residues. The germline V and J ends were trimmed by 6 bases and 0 bases, with 9 bases remaining between them. The CDR3 nucleotides read TGTGCCAGCAGGGGGGGGGCCTCTGGGGCCAACGTCCTGACTTTC. Translated: CASRGGASGANVLTF.

The table lists this clonotype with many counts. The rearrangement links TRBV2 to TRBJ2-3, with 11 nucleotides matching TRBD2. The CDR3 sequence is 15 residues long. CDR1 and CDR2 from the germline V gene are SNHLY and FYNNEI. V lost 4 bases to trimming and J lost 1 base; unmatched junction nucleotides: 1. The CDR3 DNA follows: TGTGCCAGCAGTGTACTAGCGGGGGGCACAGATACGCAGTATTTT. Protein sequence: CASSVLAGGTDTQYF.

This clonotype was observed at least ten times. The rearrangement joins TRBV12-3 or TRBV12-4 to TRBJ1-1, with D perhaps matching TRBD1 (5 bases). V dropped 5 bases and J dropped 1 base, with 14 bases sitting between them. The CDR3 is 15 residues long. The CDR3 spells CASSRFGDGNTEAFF. The CDR3 nucleotides are TGTGCCAGCAGTCGCTTCGGGGACGGGAACACTGAAGCTTTCTTT.

This clonotype appeared many times. The gene calls are TRBV5-6 and TRBJ1-5; 7 bases line up with TRBD1. V dropped 6 bases and J dropped 7; count of bases not matched to a gene: 19. The germline V gene encodes CDR1 SGHDT and CDR2 YYEEEE. The CDR3 extends over 17 amino acids. For the CDR3, the DNA is TGTGCCAGCACAACCTCCGACAGGGAATTGGACAGCCAGCCCCAGCATTTT. As protein: CASTTSDRELDSQPQHF.

This clonotype was picked up many times. The V gene is TRBV7-2, the J gene TRBJ2-2, with D perhaps matching TRBD1 (5 bases). The CDR3 covers 14 residues. V lost 5 bases and J 2 bases, leaving 9 bases between the germline ends. Germline V CDR1 and CDR2: SGHTA, FQGNSA. The CDR3 DNA follows: TGTGCCAGCAGCCTGACAGACAACACCGGGGAGCTGTTTTTT. It specifies CASSLTDNTGELFF.

This clonotype was seen repeatedly, ten times or more. The genes are TRBV14 and TRBJ2-7; D assignment may be TRBD1 or TRBD2 (5 bases each). Trimming removed 1 base at V and 7 bases at J, with 17 bases between. CDR3 size: 15 residues. The germline V gene has CDR1 SGHDN and CDR2 FVKESK. The CDR3 DNA is TGTGCCAGCAGCCAAGTTTTTCGGGGACCTAGGGAGCAGTACTTC. It codes for CASSQVFRGPREQYF.

This clonotype appeared many times. V usage is TRBV20-1 and J usage is TRBJ1-3; D remains unclear. The CDR3 consists of 14 residues. Germline V gene lookup returns CDR1 DFQATT and CDR2 SNEGSKA (reference sequence). The germline V and J ends were trimmed by 6 bases and 2 bases, with 14 bases remaining between them. This chain's CDR3 is CSAPGPGAGNTIYF. CDR3 sequence (DNA): TGCAGTGCCCCGGGCCCGGGCGCTGGAAACACCATATATTTT.

This clonotype was seen at least ten times. The chain links TRBV6-5 to TRBJ2-7, with TRBD1 identical over 10 bases. The CDR3 contains 15 residues. CDR1 and CDR2 from the germline V gene are MNHEY and SVGAGI. The J segment lost 7 bases and the V segment lost 0 bases, leaving 6 bases of the junction unmatched. The CDR3 nucleotides read TGTGCCAGCAGTTACTCCCACGACAGGGGGCATGAGCAGTACTTC. Translating gives CASSYSHDRGHEQYF.

This CDR3 reads CASSPPGSVRTDTQYF. The DNA of the CDR3 is TGTGCCAGCAGCCCTCCGGGCAGCGTGCGCACAGATACGCAGTATTTT. The V gene is TRBV3-1, the J gene TRBJ2-3; no definite D call. V was shortened by 4 bases and J by 1 base, with 15 bases between the two germline ends. The CDR3 has 16 residues. CDR1 and CDR2 from the germline V gene are LGHDT and YNNKEL (reference sequence).

The sample holds many counts of this clonotype. CDR3 amino acids: CASSYTGGTEAFF. The DNA of the CDR3 is TGTGCCAGCAGCTATACAGGGGGGACTGAAGCTTTCTTT. The V and J genes are TRBV7-6 and TRBJ1-1, with 8 bases aligning to TRBD1. The V and J ends lost 4 bases and 5 bases, in that order; junction bases with no gene match: 3. The CDR3 runs 13 residues. CDR1 is SGHVS, CDR2 FNYEAQ, per germline.

This clonotype has ten or more counts. V gene TRBV11-1 combines with J gene TRBJ2-3; D is unclear. Trimming took off 2 bases at V and 0 bases at J, with 3 bases between the two ends. The V gene's germline CDR1 is SGHAT and CDR2 FQDESV (reference sequence). The CDR3 covers 13 residues. This CDR3 is CASSLPSTDTQYF. CDR3 nucleotide sequence: TGTGCCAGCAGCTTACCCAGCACAGATACGCAGTATTTT. Filled out from reference TRBV11-1 and TRBJ2-3, the complete variable domain reads EAEVAQSPRYKITEKSQAVAFWCDPISGHATLYWYRQILGQGPELLVQFQDESVVDDSQLPKDRFSAERLKGVDSTLKIQPAELGDSAMYLCASSLPSTDTQYFGPGTRLTVL.

The gene calls are TRBV6-2 or TRBV6-3 and TRBJ1-2, with D hard to call. This CDR3 is built from 14 residues. Per germline, CDR1 MNHEY and CDR2 SVGEGT. V gave up 5 bases and J gave up 9 bases, with 19 bases separating them. This CDR3 reads CASSENAEGRSYTF. The CDR3 DNA sequence: TGTGCCAGCAGTGAAAATGCGGAGGGTAGAAGCTACACCTTC.

This clonotype was counted many times. The V call is TRBV3-1, the J call TRBJ2-7; TRBD1 aligns across 7 bases. The CDR3 has 16 amino acids. CDR1 and CDR2 (germline): LGHDT, YNNKEL (reference sequence). V gave up 1 base and J gave up 2 bases; unmatched junction bases: 8. CDR3 sequence: CASSQVWTGEAYEQYF. CDR3 nucleotides: TGTGCCAGCAGCCAAGTATGGACAGGCGAAGCCTACGAGCAGTACTTC.

Only a few counts were recorded for this clonotype. The chain employs TRBV4-2 and TRBJ2-5; D possibly matches TRBD1 or TRBD2 (5 bases each). Trimming cost V 1 base and J 7 bases, with 19 bases left between them. The CDR3 loop spans 16 amino acids. Germline lookup yields CDR1 LGHNA and CDR2 YNFKEQ. CDR3 in amino acids: CASSQVFGGYGATQYF. CDR3 sequence (DNA): TGTGCCAGCAGCCAAGTGTTTGGCGGATACGGGGCGACCCAGTACTTC.

This clonotype was picked up many times. V is TRBV5-1 and J is TRBJ2-1; D may be TRBD1 or TRBD2 (5 bases each). Per the germline V gene, CDR1 is SGHRS and CDR2 is YFSETQ. CDR3 length: 15 amino acids. V lost 4 bases and J lost 0, with 11 bases in between. The CDR3, as DNA: TGCGCCAGCAGCACCGGGACCGTCTCCTACAATGAGCAGTTCTTC. Protein sequence: CASSTGTVSYNEQFF.

This clonotype came up many times. The chain is built from TRBV14 and TRBJ2-7, with D perhaps being TRBD1 or TRBD2 (7 bases each). The V and J ends lost 1 base and 4 bases respectively, with 14 bases between them. This CDR3 has 15 amino acids. Looked up from germline, CDR1 is SGHDN and CDR2 is FVKESK. CDR3 DNA sequence: TGTGCCAGCAGCCAAGGCATCAGGGGGGGATACGAGCAGTACTTC. This sequence encodes CASSQGIRGGYEQYF.

This clonotype has just a few counts. This chain uses TRBV6-2 or TRBV6-3 with TRBJ2-7, with D perhaps matching TRBD1 (6 bases). Per the germline V gene, CDR1 is MNHEY and CDR2 is SVGEGT. The V and J ends lost 1 base and 9 bases respectively, with 19 bases between them. The CDR3 consists of 15 residues. The chain's CDR3 is CASSYFSRDPQGQYF. DNA for the CDR3: TGTGCCAGCAGTTACTTCTCCCGTGACCCACAGGGGCAGTACTTC.

This clonotype was counted ten times or more. Here the CDR3 DNA reads TGTGCCAGCAGTCCTGAAGGTTTAAGTGAAAAACTGTTTTTT. As protein: CASSPEGLSEKLFF. This chain links TRBV7-9 with TRBJ1-4; D not certain. Germline V gene lookup returns CDR1 SEHNR and CDR2 FQNEAQ (reference sequence). The CDR3 is 14 residues long. V lost 6 bases, J lost 7 bases, and 15 bases lay in between. The full variable domain, rest sourced from reference TRBV7-9 and TRBJ1-4, is DTGVSQNPRHKITKRGQNVTFRCDPISEHNRLYWYRQTLGQGPEFLTYFQNEAQLEKSRLLSDRFSAERPKGSFSTLEIQRTEQGDSAMYLCASSPEGLSEKLFFGSGTQLSVL.